These T cell receptor beta chains were read from a single sample in a study of T cell changes during pregnancy in multiple sclerosis. Measured with immunoSEQ multiplex PCR; TCRdb has only the in-frame clones, and not every one. The sample has about 85,000 clones, about 89% seen once. The sequenced sample was peripheral blood, obtained in the first trimester of pregnancy. All receptors come from a female donor with multiple sclerosis, enrolled in a pregnancy study. Each CDR3 is given with its conserved first and last residue. D genes are given only for firm matches. Size values are once, few and many counts, or a class for expanded clones, and some rows have none.

j_call v_call d_call cdr3_length clone_size cdr3_aa cdr3_nt
TRBJ2-2 TRBV7-6 TRBD2 14 . CVSLAGVETGELFF TGTGTCAGCCTAGCGGGAGTTGAGACCGGGGAGCTGTTTTTT
TRBJ1-2 TRBV6-6 TRBD1 13 . CASSYPGQGGYTF TGTGCCAGCAGTTACCCCGGACAGGGCGGCTACACCTTC
TRBJ1-5 TRBV2 . 15 . CASSVAASSNQPQHF TGTGCCAGCAGTGTGGCGGCCTCTAGCAATCAGCCCCAGCATTTT
TRBJ2-6 TRBV18 TRBD1 17 . CASSRGQGNSGANVLTF TGTGCCAGCTCACGGGGACAGGGGAACTCTGGGGCCAACGTCCTGACTTTC
TRBJ2-7 TRBV28 . 14 . CASSRRGLSYEQYF TGTGCCAGCAGCCGGCGCGGCCTTTCCTACGAGCAGTACTTC
TRBJ2-1 TRBV4-3 . 14 . CASSQDRGPNEQFF TGCGCCAGCAGCCAAGACAGGGGCCCCAATGAGCAGTTCTTC
TRBJ1-6 TRBV28 . 11 . CASSSDSPLHF TGTGCCAGCAGTTCTGATTCACCCCTCCACTTT
TRBJ2-4 TRBV29-1 . 12 once CSVKTGPDIQYF TGCAGCGTCAAGACAGGTCCAGACATTCAGTACTTC
TRBJ1-6 TRBV4-1 TRBD1 15 . CASSQGTGHNSPLHF TGCGCCAGCAGCCAGGGGACAGGCCATAATTCACCCCTCCACTTT
TRBJ1-1 TRBV5-1 . 13 . CASRQTMNTEAFF TGCGCCAGCAGACAGACAATGAACACTGAAGCTTTCTTT
TRBJ1-1 TRBV18 . 13 . CASSPLPIGEAFF TGTGCCAGCTCACCTTTACCCATCGGGGAAGCTTTCTTT
TRBJ2-1 TRBV30 . 11 . CAWSAGGEQFF TGTGCCTGGAGTGCGGGGGGCGAGCAGTTCTTC
TRBJ2-1 TRBV5-4 . 15 . CASSLVSGSYNEQFF TGTGCCAGCAGCTTGGTTAGCGGCTCCTACAATGAGCAGTTCTTC
TRBJ1-1 TRBV27 . 13 few CASRRTPNTEAFF TGTGCCAGCAGGCGGACACCGAACACTGAAGCTTTCTTT
TRBJ2-2 TRBV11-2 TRBD1 15 . CASSWGQDKHRGAVF TGTGCCAGCAGCTGGGGACAGGACAAACACCGGGGAGCTGTTTTT
TRBJ2-3 TRBV6-1 TRBD1 16 . CASSELRGQPVDTQYF TGTGCCAGCAGTGAGTTAAGGGGACAGCCCGTCGATACGCAGTATTTT
TRBJ2-1 TRBV6-4 . 14 once CASSADSPGNEQFF TGTGCCAGCAGCGCCGACAGCCCCGGCAATGAGCAGTTCTTC
TRBJ2-2 TRBV29-1 . 14 . CSVTGRVNTGELFF TGCAGCGTCACAGGGAGGGTAAACACCGGGGAGCTGTTTTTT
TRBJ1-1 TRBV28 TRBD1 13 . CASDGTGATEAFF TGTGCCAGCGATGGGACAGGGGCAACTGAAGCTTTCTTT
TRBJ2-1 TRBV20-1 . 11 . CSARDLREQFF TGCAGTGCTAGAGATCTGAGGGAGCAGTTCTTC
TRBJ2-2 TRBV7-3 . 14 . CASSSLSRTGELFF TGTGCCAGCAGCTCACTGTCGAGAACCGGGGAGCTGTTTTTT
TRBJ1-5 TRBV5-1 . 14 . CASSLGTGNQPQHF TGCGCCAGCAGCTTGGGCACAGGCAATCAGCCCCAGCATTTT
TRBJ2-1 TRBV7-9 TRBD2 16 once CASSLETSGRYNEQFF TGTGCCAGCAGCTTAGAGACTAGCGGCCGCTACAATGAGCAGTTCTTC
TRBJ1-5 TRBV4-2 TRBD1 18 . CASSQGDPDRVFNQPQHF TGTGCCAGCAGCCAGGGGGATCCCGACAGGGTATTCAATCAGCCCCAGCATTTT
TRBJ1-1 TRBV5-1 TRBD1 12 . CASSLDRVEAFF TGCGCCAGCAGCCTAGACAGGGTTGAAGCTTTCTTT
TRBJ1-1 TRBV7-6 . 16 . CASSSWGRGATAEAFF TGTGCCAGCAGCTCTTGGGGGCGGGGGGCAACGGCTGAAGCTTTCTTT
TRBJ2-3 TRBV28 . 14 . CASSYNEQADTQYF TGTGCCAGCAGTTATAACGAACAGGCAGATACGCAGTATTTT
TRBJ2-7 TRBV10-3 . 13 . CASKLPSSYEQYF TGTGCCAGCAAACTCCCGAGCTCCTACGAGCAGTACTTC
TRBJ1-2 TRBV28 . 12 . CASKNGPGGYTF TGTGCCAGCAAGAACGGTCCGGGAGGCTACACCTTC
TRBJ2-1 TRBV27 TRBD2 16 . CASHSFTSGRYNEQFF TGTGCCAGCCATTCCTTTACTAGCGGGAGATACAATGAGCAGTTCTTC
TRBJ2-3 TRBV9 TRBD2 17 once CASSVGSGGRAPDTQYF TGTGCCAGCAGCGTAGGATCCGGCGGGAGGGCCCCAGATACGCAGTATTTT
TRBJ2-1 TRBV5-4 TRBD1 15 . CASSRGQGFWNEQFF TGTGCCAGCAGCCGGGGACAGGGATTTTGGAATGAGCAGTTCTTC
TRBJ2-5 TRBV4-1 TRBD2 17 . CASSPSPGGGAQETQYF TGCGCCAGCAGCCCCTCCCCCGGCGGGGGGGCCCAAGAGACCCAGTACTTC
TRBJ1-6 TRBV19 . 13 once CASKGVGNSPLHF TGTGCCAGTAAAGGGGTGGGGAATTCACCCCTCCACTTT
TRBJ2-6 TRBV28 . 16 . CASSFGVRSGANVLTF TGTGCCAGCAGTTTCGGGGTGAGGTCTGGGGCCAACGTCCTGACTTTC
TRBJ1-2 TRBV7-9 TRBD1 13 few CASSPGTGYGYTF TGTGCCAGCAGCCCCGGGACAGGGTATGGCTACACCTTC
TRBJ1-2 TRBV6-5 . 14 . CASRSQAGAGGYTF TGTGCCAGCAGATCGCAGGCGGGAGCGGGGGGCTACACCTTC
TRBJ2-1 TRBV6-1 TRBD2 15 . CASSEITSGSNEQFF TGTGCCAGCAGTGAAATTACTAGCGGGAGCAATGAGCAGTTCTTC
TRBJ2-1 TRBV11-2 . 15 . CASSLGPGTVLEQFF TGTGCCAGCAGCTTAGGACCCGGGACTGTACTTGAGCAGTTCTTC
TRBJ2-7 TRBV29-1 . 12 once CSVGQRTYEQYF TGCAGCGTTGGACAGAGGACCTACGAGCAGTACTTC
TRBJ2-3 TRBV28 TRBD2 13 few CASSLGGLHTQYF TGTGCCAGCAGTTTAGGGGGACTACATACGCAGTATTTT
TRBJ2-7 TRBV2 . 20 . CASSEAAAILEAGETYEQYF TGTGCCAGCAGTGAAGCAGCCGCCATTCTCGAGGCAGGGGAAACCTACGAGCAGTACTTC
TRBJ1-6 TRBV6-4 TRBD1 15 . CASSDTGQGASPLHF TGTGCCAGCAGTGACACGGGACAGGGGGCTTCACCCCTCCACTTT
TRBJ1-6 TRBV28 . 16 . CASSLQGRGANSPLHF TGTGCCAGCAGTTTGCAGGGTAGGGGCGCTAATTCACCCCTCCACTTT
TRBJ2-5 TRBV11-3 TRBD2 17 . CASSLNLAGGPQETQYF TGTGCCAGCAGCTTAAATTTAGCGGGGGGGCCCCAAGAGACCCAGTACTTC
TRBJ2-5 TRBV15 . 16 . CATSVPPAGLGETQYF TGTGCCACCAGCGTTCCCCCGGCGGGGCTTGGAGAGACCCAGTACTTC
TRBJ2-1 TRBV4-2 . 15 . CASSPLLGEGGEQFF TGTGCCAGCAGCCCCCTCCTGGGTGAGGGCGGTGAGCAGTTCTTC